What follows are 24 T cell receptor beta chains derived from one specimen sequenced in a study of T cells in localized non-small cell lung cancer. Profiling relied on immunoSEQ multiplex PCR, and the TCRdb table lists in-frame clones only, not all of them. Among some 24,000 clones, about 90% were seen once, and the ten largest hold about 5.3%. The sequences come from peripheral blood, collected before any cancer treatment. The origin of the receptors is a male donor at least 60 years old with stage II squamous cell lung carcinoma.

The chain employs TRBV15 and TRBJ1-2, with D perhaps matching TRBD1 (6 bases). CDR1 is LNHNV, CDR2 YYDKDF, per germline (reference sequence). CDR3 length: 15 amino acids. Trimming shortened V by 0 bases and J by 7 bases, and 15 bases separated the two germline ends. In nucleotides, the CDR3 is TGTGCCACCAGCAGAGATCCCGGACAGAGAACTGGCTACACCTTC. It is translated as CATSRDPGQRTGYTF.

This chain connects TRBV27 to TRBJ2-5; D call uncertain. Gene TRBJ2-7 matches the end of the DNA better, so the J call may be wrong. The germline gives CDR1 MNHEY, CDR2 SMNVEV (reference sequence). This CDR3 comprises 16 residues. The CDR3: CASSVSLGSGSYEQYF. DNA for the CDR3: TGTGCCAGCAGTGTCTCTCTGGGGTCTGGGTCCTACGAGCAGTACTTC.

The chain is built from TRBV6-1 and TRBJ2-7; 10 bases are shared with TRBD2. Unmatched junction bases numbered 7, after V lost 3 bases and J lost 5 bases. This CDR3 has 15 amino acids. CDR1 and CDR2 (germline): MNHNS, SASEGT. CDR3 nucleotide sequence: TGTGCCAGCAGTGAGGGTAGCGGGGGGCAGGACGAGCAGTACTTC. Translating gives CASSEGSGGQDEQYF.

This chain connects TRBV29-1 to TRBJ2-5; D unresolved. This CDR3 comprises 12 residues. The germline V and J ends were trimmed by 3 bases and 5 bases, with 10 bases remaining between them. Germline V gene data show CDR1 as SQVTM and CDR2 as ANQGSEA. The CDR3 spells CSVEELGETQYF. CDR3 in DNA: TGCAGCGTTGAGGAGTTAGGGGAGACCCAGTACTTC.

This clone turned up a few times. The chain recombines TRBV5-1 with TRBJ1-1, with D perhaps matching TRBD1 (6 bases). CDR3 length: 15 residues. V was trimmed by 4 bases and J by 2 bases, leaving 15 bases between them. Germline V lookup: CDR1 SGHRS, CDR2 YFSETQ. The CDR3 DNA reads as TGCGCCAGCAGCGCAGGCCGGGGGCAAAACACTGAAGCTTTCTTT. It translates to CASSAGRGQNTEAFF.

The rearrangement uses TRBV7-8 and TRBJ2-5, with D possibly being TRBD2 (5 bases). Germline CDR1 and CDR2: SGHVS and FQNEAQ. This CDR3 contains 14 residues. V was clipped by 4 bases and J by 9 bases, with 18 bases between them. For the CDR3, the DNA is TGTGCCAGCAGCTCCTCGGGGTCCGGGGTGCCCCAGTACTTC. Residues: CASSSSGSGVPQYF.

The J gene is TRBJ1-5, the V gene TRBV6-1; possible D gene TRBD1, 5 bases. The CDR3 is 13 amino acids. Germline V gene sequence: CDR1 MNHNS, CDR2 SASEGT. With 1 base removed from V and 7 bases from J, the gap between germline ends came to 8 bases. CDR3 nucleotides: TGTGCCAGCAGTGAAGGGGGGTCCCAGCCCCAGCATTTT. As protein: CASSEGGSQPQHF.

In its sample, this clone ranks as medium-sized. The chain has TRBV6-1 and TRBJ1-5; D is perhaps TRBD1 (5 bases). V dropped 5 bases and J dropped 3 bases, with 14 bases sitting between them. CDR1 is MNHNS and CDR2 is SASEGT in the germline V gene. This CDR3 contains 15 residues. CDR3 in DNA: TGTGCCAGCAGTTTTCAGGGAAGTAACAATCAGCCCCAGCATTTT. It codes for CASSFQGSNNQPQHF.

The rearrangement links TRBV14 to TRBJ1-2; D is ambiguous. CDR1 and CDR2 (germline): SGHDN, FVKESK. CDR3 length equals 13 residues. Trimming left V 4 bases short and J 2 bases short, with 8 bases between. The CDR3 protein is CASSRELNYGYTF. In DNA, the CDR3 is TGTGCCAGCAGCCGGGAACTCAACTATGGCTACACCTTC.

CDR3 sequence reads: CASSTATGGRRHF. CDR3 nucleotide sequence: TGTGCCAGTAGTACCGCCACAGGGGGTCGGAGGCATTTT. The rearrangement uses TRBV19 and TRBJ1-5; 8 bases agree with TRBD1. Looked up from germline, CDR1 is LNHDA and CDR2 is SQIVND (reference sequence). V lost 4 bases to trimming and J lost 15 bases; unmatched junction nucleotides: 11. This CDR3 has 13 amino acids. The full variable domain, its missing parts supplied by reference TRBV19 and TRBJ1-5, is DGGITQSPKYLFRKEGQNVTLSCEQNLNHDAMYWYRQDPGQGLRLIYYSQIVNDFQKGDIAEGYSVSREKKESFPLTVTSAQKNPTAFYLCASSTATGGRRHFGDGTRLSIL.

The chain combines TRBV11-3 with TRBJ2-7; 10 bases line up with TRBD2. V dropped 5 bases and J dropped 6; count of bases not matched to a gene: 10. This CDR3 spans 15 amino acids. Germline V CDR1 and CDR2: SGHNT, YENEEA. The CDR3 is CASSPLAGATSEQYF. The CDR3, as DNA: TGTGCCAGCAGCCCCCTAGCGGGGGCAACGAGCGAGCAGTACTTC.

The chain links TRBV5-4 to TRBJ1-1; D is undetermined. The V and J ends lost 7 bases and 4 bases respectively, with 17 bases between them. This CDR3 has 14 amino acids. Germline V gene sequence: CDR1 SGHNT, CDR2 YYREEE (reference sequence). The CDR3: CASSLGRAGTEAFF. The CDR3 DNA follows: TGTGCCAGCTCTCTTGGTCGAGCGGGCACTGAAGCTTTCTTT.

In nucleotides, the CDR3 is TGTGCCAGCAGATCCATCCAGGGGGCCAATGAGCAGTTCTTC. This gives the protein CASRSIQGANEQFF. The chain couples TRBV2 to TRBJ2-1, with 8 bases aligning to TRBD1. The germline V gene has CDR1 SNHLY and CDR2 FYNNEI. V lost 6 bases and J lost 6; bases outside the gene matches: 7. This CDR3 is built from 14 residues.

The J gene is TRBJ2-6, the V gene TRBV7-3; 11 nucleotides agree with TRBD1. Germline-derived CDR1 and CDR2 are SGHTA and FQGTGA. This CDR3 spans 18 amino acids. After removal of 5 bases from V and 3 bases from J, the junction contained 9 bases not matched to a gene. The CDR3 reads CASSQRTGGLGGANVLTF. Written as DNA, the CDR3 is TGTGCCAGCAGCCAGCGGACAGGGGGCTTGGGTGGGGCCAACGTCCTGACTTTC.

This clone was seen just once. The chain combines TRBV7-2 with TRBJ2-3, with D unresolved. Trimming removed 5 bases at V and 5 bases at J, with 8 bases between. The V gene's germline CDR1 is SGHTA and CDR2 FQGNSA. The CDR3 is 12 residues long. The CDR3 is CASSRPVDTQYF. The CDR3 bases are TGTGCCAGCAGCCGACCGGTAGATACGCAGTATTTT.

The rearrangement links TRBV19 to TRBJ2-7, with 7 bases identical to TRBD2. The V and J ends lost 2 bases and 5 bases, in that order; junction bases with no gene match: 9. The CDR3 is 15 amino acids. Per germline, CDR1 LNHDA and CDR2 SQIVND (reference sequence). CDR3 sequence reads: CASSILEAGVNEQYF. In DNA, the CDR3 is TGTGCCAGTAGTATACTCGAGGCGGGAGTAAACGAGCAGTACTTC.

This clone has a single count. As DNA, the CDR3 is TGTGCCCTTGGGCACACCGGGGAGCTGTTTTTT. As protein: CALGHTGELFF. The V call is TRBV30, the J call TRBJ2-2, with D uncertain. CDR1 and CDR2 (germline): GTSNPN, SVGIG (reference sequence). The CDR3 totals 11 residues. V lost 8 bases to trimming and J lost 3 bases, with 7 bases between them.

V is TRBV7-9 and J is TRBJ2-7, with D uncertain. V lost 4 bases and J 2 bases, leaving 3 bases between the germline ends. The CDR3 totals 11 residues. Germline V gene lookup returns CDR1 SEHNR and CDR2 FQNEAQ (reference sequence). CDR3 coding DNA: TGTGCCAGCAGCTCCACCTACGAGCAGTACTTC. This gives the protein CASSSTYEQYF.

The rearrangement uses TRBV7-8 and TRBJ2-7; possibly TRBD1 for D (6 bases). The germline V gene encodes CDR1 SGHVS and CDR2 FQNEAQ. The CDR3 runs 13 residues. V dropped 5 bases and J dropped 3 bases, with 11 bases sitting between them. The CDR3: CASSLDSLYEQYF. CDR3 sequence (DNA): TGTGCCAGCAGCCTGGACAGCCTCTACGAGCAGTACTTC. The full variable domain, in which reference TRBV7-8 and TRBJ2-7 provide the parts outside the CDR3, is GAGVSQSPRYKVAKRGQDVALRCDPISGHVSLFWYQQALGQGPEFLTYFQNEAQLDKSGLPSDRFFAERPEGSVSTLKIQRTQQEDSAVYLCASSLDSLYEQYFGPGTRLTVT.

A note on this clone: The junction does not match germline at one end; this may be a read error. The chain combines TRBV4-3 with TRBJ2-3; D uncertain. The CDR3 is 16 amino acids. Germline lookup yields CDR1 LGHNA and CDR2 YSLEER. The CDR3 loop reads CSSSQGRRLHTDTQYF. The CDR3 nucleotides read TGCTCCAGCAGCCAAGGGCGGAGACTCCACACAGATACGCAGTATTTT.

This clone was observed once. This sequence joins TRBV7-2 and TRBJ1-3; 9 bases agree with TRBD1. The CDR3 sequence is 15 residues long. CDR1 and CDR2 (germline): SGHTA, FQGNSA. V was clipped by 5 bases and J by 2 bases; unmatched bases: 4. CDR3 region: CASSLQGATGNTIYF. The CDR3 DNA follows: TGTGCCAGCAGCCTACAGGGGGCGACTGGAAACACCATATATTTT.

The chain employs TRBV7-3 and TRBJ1-2, with 12 positions matching TRBD1. The trim removed 2 bases at V and 8 bases at J, leaving 12 bases unmatched. The germline V gene encodes CDR1 SGHTA and CDR2 FQGTGA. CDR3 length equals 17 residues. CDR3 sequence (DNA): TGTGCCAGCAGCTTATCTTCTCGGGGACAGGGGGCAGAGGGCTACACCTTC. It specifies CASSLSSRGQGAEGYTF.

The table lists this clone with a few counts. This chain connects TRBV18 to TRBJ2-5; 9 bases align to TRBD1. The CDR3 is made up of 16 amino acids. In germline, CDR1 is KGHSH, CDR2 LQKENI. The V segment lost 1 base and the J segment 4 bases; nucleotides outside the gene matches: 7. The CDR3 DNA reads as TGTGCCAGCTCACCACTAGGGACAGGGATTGGAGAGACCCAGTACTTC. It codes for CASSPLGTGIGETQYF.

The gene calls are TRBV29-1 and TRBJ1-5; 9 nucleotides match TRBD1. Looked up from germline, CDR1 is SQVTM and CDR2 is ANQGSEA. Germline trimming cut 5 bases from V and 0 bases from J; bases unmatched to any gene: 2. This CDR3 has 14 amino acids. CDR3 nucleotide sequence: TGCAGCGTTCGACAGGGGGATAGCAATCAGCCCCAGCATTTT. Its translation is CSVRQGDSNQPQHF.